The 22 T cell receptor beta chains listed next were all sequenced from one sample in a study of cytomegalovirus exposure and HLA in healthy donors. The PCR employed 60 Vbeta primers together with 13 Jbeta primers. Libraries were prepared by immunoSEQ multiplex PCR; TCRdb keeps only in-frame clonotypes and omits some of them. In the table there are approximately 190,000 clones, approximately 78% of which are singletons. Sequences were obtained from PBMCs. The receptors originated from a woman aged 45-60 years in good health and CMV-seropositive.

This chain uses TRBV18 with TRBJ1-1, with 11 bases that match TRBD1. V dropped 3 bases and J dropped 2; count of bases not matched to a gene: 5. The CDR3 loop spans 16 amino acids. Per the germline V gene, CDR1 is KGHSH and CDR2 is LQKENI. The CDR3 reads CASSPRTGGLNTEAFF. The CDR3 DNA sequence: TGTGCCAGCTCACCTAGGACAGGGGGCCTCAACACTGAAGCTTTCTTT.

This clone appeared once. This chain links TRBV6-1 with TRBJ2-3, with TRBD1 matching 9 bases. The ends lost 2 bases at V and 1 base at J; junction bases unmatched: 10. This CDR3 comprises 18 residues. Germline assignment: CDR1 MNHNS and CDR2 SASEGT. This CDR3 is CASSELGTGTWRTDTQYF. CDR3 coding DNA: TGTGCCAGCAGTGAACTCGGGACAGGGACATGGCGCACAGATACGCAGTATTTT.

This chain joins TRBV18 and TRBJ1-4, with D tentatively TRBD1 (5 bases). Germline V gene sequence: CDR1 KGHSH, CDR2 LQKENI. Trimming took 3 bases from V and 7 from J, leaving 15 bases between them. The CDR3 runs to 15 residues. The CDR3, as DNA: TGTGCCAGCTCACCCGGAGACAGACCATCTGAAAAACTGTTTTTT. It codes for CASSPGDRPSEKLFF.

The chain combines TRBV28 with TRBJ2-5; 7 bases are a match to TRBD1. The J call may be mistaken, given a closer DNA end match to TRBJ2-7. The CDR3 is made up of 16 amino acids. Germline CDR1 and CDR2: MDHEN and SYDVKM. As DNA, the CDR3 is TGTGCCAGCAGTCAGGGGACAGCCCTGGGCTCCTACGAGCAGTACTTC. Encoded protein: CASSQGTALGSYEQYF.

V and J are TRBV5-1 and TRBJ2-2; D gene unclear. The germline V gene encodes CDR1 SGHRS and CDR2 YFSETQ. The CDR3 consists of 16 residues. Between the trimmed V and J ends, which lost 1 base and 0 bases, there was a span of 10 bases. Written as DNA, the CDR3 is TGCGCCAGCAGCTTGCAGGCAGGCGCGAACACCGGGGAGCTGTTTTTT. This sequence encodes CASSLQAGANTGELFF.

The count of this clone is one. Here the CDR3 reads CASSLGQGYQPQHF. CDR3 DNA sequence: TGTGCCAGCAGCCTCGGACAGGGGTATCAGCCCCAGCATTTT. The chain employs TRBV28 and TRBJ1-5, with TRBD1 matching over 9 bases. Trimming took 6 bases from V and 5 from J; bases not matched to a gene: 5. Germline CDR1 is MDHEN and CDR2 is SYDVKM. There are 14 residues in the CDR3.

This clone was seen a single time. This chain connects TRBV5-1 to TRBJ2-2, with 7 bases identical to TRBD1. The V segment lost 3 bases and the J segment 4 bases; nucleotides outside the gene matches: 3. The CDR3 contains 14 residues. Germline CDR1 SGHRS, CDR2 YFSETQ. CDR3: CASSWDSRTGELFF. Here the CDR3 DNA reads TGCGCCAGCAGCTGGGACAGCCGCACCGGGGAGCTGTTTTTT.

The CDR3 DNA follows: TGTGCCAGTAGTATAGAGGGCAGGGGGTCCGGGCAAGAGTCCCCGGGGGAGCTGTTTTTT. Protein: CASSIEGRGSGQESPGELFF. V usage is TRBV19 and J usage is TRBJ2-2; TRBD1 agrees at 7 bases. V was clipped by 0 bases and J by 8 bases; unmatched bases: 21. The CDR3 is made up of 20 amino acids. Germline V gene sequence: CDR1 LNHDA, CDR2 SQIVND (reference sequence). The whole variable domain, remainder taken from reference TRBV19 and TRBJ2-2, is DGGITQSPKYLFRKEGQNVTLSCEQNLNHDAMYWYRQDPGQGLRLIYYSQIVNDFQKGDIAEGYSVSREKKESFPLTVTSAQKNPTAFYLCASSIEGRGSGQESPGELFFGEGSRLTVL.

The chain carries TRBV15 and TRBJ2-7, with D possibly matching TRBD1 (6 bases). The CDR3 loop spans 14 amino acids. Germline CDR1 is LNHNV and CDR2 is YYDKDF (reference sequence). The V end lost 6 bases, the J end lost 5 bases, and 17 bases lay between the germline ends. The CDR3 nucleotides read TGTGCCACCAGACAGGGAAGGGGAGTCAACGAGCAGTACTTC. Amino acids: CATRQGRGVNEQYF.

This clone was observed once. The genes are TRBV28 and TRBJ2-7; no definite D call. This CDR3 region has 14 residues. Germline V gene lookup returns CDR1 MDHEN and CDR2 SYDVKM. Trimming took off 2 bases at V and 2 bases at J, with 10 bases between the two ends. As DNA, the CDR3 is TGTGCCAGCAGTTTACCCCAGAACCCCTACGAGCAGTACTTC. Translated, it gives CASSLPQNPYEQYF.

The J gene is TRBJ1-6, the V gene TRBV5-1; D might be TRBD1 (6 bases). This CDR3 spans 15 amino acids. Germline CDR1 SGHRS, CDR2 YFSETQ. The V gene lost 3 bases and the J gene lost 9 bases, with 16 bases spanning the gap. CDR3 in amino acids: CASSSQGTLGSPLHF. CDR3 coding DNA: TGCGCCAGCAGCTCTCAGGGGACGTTGGGTTCACCCCTCCACTTT.

J is TRBJ2-4 and V is TRBV2; 8 positions agree with TRBD2. This CDR3 is built from 14 residues. Germline-derived CDR1 and CDR2 are SNHLY and FYNNEI. The trim removed 6 bases at V and 5 bases at J, leaving 6 bases unmatched. The CDR3 DNA is TGTGCCAGCAGAGGCGGGGGGCCCCAAAACATTCAGTACTTC. This codes for CASRGGGPQNIQYF.

In this sample, this clone turned up once. The chain recombines TRBV10-3 with TRBJ2-7, with D possibly TRBD2 on 7 matching bases. The V gene's germline CDR1 is ENHRY and CDR2 SYGVKD. V gave up 3 bases and J gave up 3 bases, with 12 bases separating them. This CDR3 comprises 14 residues. The CDR3 protein is CAISDRGGLYEQYF. CDR3 coding DNA: TGTGCCATCAGTGATAGGGGGGGACTCTACGAGCAGTACTTC.

The chain is built from TRBV6-1 and TRBJ2-7, with 8 bases matching TRBD2. V lost 4 bases to trimming and J lost 2 bases; unmatched junction nucleotides: 7. CDR1 and CDR2 from the germline V gene are MNHNS and SASEGT. This CDR3 spans 15 amino acids. CDR3: CASSGNSGSAYEQYF. In DNA form, the CDR3 reads TGTGCCAGCAGTGGGAACAGCGGGAGTGCCTACGAGCAGTACTTC.

The chain uses TRBV28 and TRBJ1-2; a possible D gene is TRBD1 (5 bases). There are 15 residues in the CDR3. Germline CDR1 MDHEN, CDR2 SYDVKM. The V end lost 4 bases, the J end lost 5 bases, and 17 bases lay between the germline ends. CDR3 DNA sequence: TGTGCCAGCAGTTCCAGGACATCGATTAATTATGGCTACACCTTC. This sequence encodes CASSSRTSINYGYTF.

The chain carries TRBV7-2 and TRBJ2-3, with 10 nucleotides matching TRBD2. Trimming at V came to 3 bases and at J to 4 bases, leaving 10 bases not matched to a gene. The germline CDR1 and CDR2 sequences are SGHTA and FQGNSA. This CDR3 is 17 amino acids long. The CDR3, as DNA: TGTGCCAGCAGCTTCCACCCTCCTCTAGCGGGGGCAGATACGCAGTATTTT. It specifies CASSFHPPLAGADTQYF. Together with reference TRBV7-2 and TRBJ2-3, the CDR3 gives the full variable domain: GAGVSQSPSNKVTEKGKDVELRCDPISGHTALYWYRQSLGQGLEFLIYFQGNSAPDKSGLPSDRFSAERTGGSVSTLTIQRTQQEDSAVYLCASSFHPPLAGADTQYFGPGTRLTVL.

The chain joins TRBV5-6 to TRBJ1-1; TRBD1 matches at 9 bases. The CDR3 spans 15 residues. The germline gives CDR1 SGHDT, CDR2 YYEEEE. The J segment lost 6 bases and the V segment lost 1 base, leaving 7 bases of the junction unmatched. CDR3 nucleotides: TGTGCCAGCAGCTTGACAGGGGGCTTGTTCGCTGAAGCTTTCTTT. Its translation is CASSLTGGLFAEAFF.

The chain carries TRBV27 and TRBJ2-1; 7 bases line up with TRBD2. CDR3 length: 15 amino acids. V lost 6 bases, J lost 4 bases, and 9 bases stayed unmatched. The V gene's germline CDR1 is MNHEY and CDR2 SMNVEV (reference sequence). CDR3 loop: CASSRAERGYNEQFF. CDR3 DNA: TGTGCCAGCAGCCGAGCGGAGCGGGGTTACAATGAGCAGTTCTTC.

The chain has TRBV4-2 and TRBJ1-4; 8 bases agree with TRBD1. This CDR3 has 14 amino acids. The germline V gene encodes CDR1 LGHNA and CDR2 YNFKEQ. The trim removed 0 bases at V and 10 bases at J, leaving 4 bases unmatched. For the CDR3, the DNA is TGTGCCAGCAGCCAAGATGTAGGGACAGGAAAACTGTTTTTT. Amino acids: CASSQDVGTGKLFF.

The chain uses TRBV6-6 and TRBJ1-5; possible D gene TRBD1, 6 bases. CDR1 MNHNY and CDR2 SVGAGI come from the germline V gene (reference sequence). The V end lost 7 bases, the J end lost 3 bases, and 13 bases lay between the germline ends. CDR3 size: 14 residues. The DNA for the CDR3 is TGTGCCAGCACCCCGGGACACCTCAATCAGCCCCAGCATTTT. Translating it yields CASTPGHLNQPQHF.

The chain carries TRBV5-8 and TRBJ2-7; 9 bases are shared with TRBD2. The V gene end was trimmed by 2 bases and the J gene end by 1 base; junction bases not matched to a gene: 16. This CDR3 region has 19 residues. Germline CDR1 reads SGHTS; CDR2 reads YDEGEE. The CDR3 DNA follows: TGTGCCAGCAGCTTCCGATTCGGCAGCGGGAGGTTTACGTCCTACGAGCAGTACTTC. Its protein product is CASSFRFGSGRFTSYEQYF.

This clone was counted a single time. The chain is built from TRBV29-1 and TRBJ2-7, with D perhaps matching TRBD1 (6 bases). CDR1 is SQVTM and CDR2 is ANQGSEA in the germline V gene. The CDR3 totals 14 residues. The V gene lost 5 bases and the J gene lost 2 bases, with 16 bases spanning the gap. The CDR3 reads CSVTTGPLPYEQYF. The CDR3 DNA sequence: TGCAGCGTTACCACAGGGCCCCTCCCCTACGAGCAGTACTTC.